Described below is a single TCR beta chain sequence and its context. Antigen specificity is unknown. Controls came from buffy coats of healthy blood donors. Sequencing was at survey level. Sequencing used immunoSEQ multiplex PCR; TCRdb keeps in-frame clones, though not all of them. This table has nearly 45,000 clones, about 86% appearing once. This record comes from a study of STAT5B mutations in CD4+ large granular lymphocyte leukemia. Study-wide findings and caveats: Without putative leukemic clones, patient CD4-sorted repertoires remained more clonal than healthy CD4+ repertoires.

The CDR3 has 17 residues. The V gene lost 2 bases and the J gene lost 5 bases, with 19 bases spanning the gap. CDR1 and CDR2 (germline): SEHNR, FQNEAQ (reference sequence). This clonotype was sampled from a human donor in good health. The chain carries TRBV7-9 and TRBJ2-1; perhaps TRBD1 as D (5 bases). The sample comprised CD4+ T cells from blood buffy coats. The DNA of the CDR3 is TGTGCCAGCAGCTTAATCTTACAGGCTCAGCATCACAATGAGCAGTTCTTC. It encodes CASSLILQAQHHNEQFF.